Below are 13 T cell receptor beta chains sequenced from a single sample in a study of identifying expanded T cells in peripheral blood. Libraries were prepared by immunoSEQ multiplex PCR; TCRdb keeps only in-frame clonotypes and omits some of them. Of over 70,000 clones listed, 88% are singletons. Sequenced input: blood. These TCRs come from a person between 18 and 75 years old in good health.

V is TRBV5-6 and J is TRBJ1-1, with a possible D match to TRBD1 (5 bases). Per germline, CDR1 SGHDT and CDR2 YYEEEE. V dropped 0 bases and J dropped 3 bases, with 18 bases sitting between them. This CDR3 has 17 amino acids. CDR3 nucleotide sequence: TGTGCCAGCAGCTTGGTGCAGGGAGGGAAAAGGTACACTGAAGCTTTCTTT. Translation gives CASSLVQGGKRYTEAFF.

V gene TRBV6-6 combines with J gene TRBJ1-2; D gene uncertain. Germline values: CDR1 MNHNY, CDR2 SVGAGI (reference sequence). The CDR3 sequence is 14 residues long. Trimming shortened V by 0 bases and J by 7 bases, and 12 bases separated the two germline ends. The CDR3 spells CASSYSSELGGYTF. In DNA, the CDR3 is TGTGCCAGCAGTTACTCGTCTGAGCTCGGTGGCTACACCTTC.

The chain is built from TRBV14 and TRBJ1-6; D gene unclear. This CDR3 is built from 17 residues. CDR1 is SGHDN and CDR2 is FVKESK in the germline V gene. Trimming removed 0 bases from V and 0 bases from J, with 9 bases in between. CDR3 amino acids: CASSQEAPSSYNSPLHF. The CDR3 DNA follows: TGTGCCAGCAGCCAAGAAGCTCCGAGCTCCTATAATTCACCCCTCCACTTT.

The rearrangement links TRBV7-8 to TRBJ2-5; a weak D match, TRBD1 (6 bases). The CDR3 consists of 13 residues. Germline CDR1 reads SGHVS; CDR2 reads FQNEAQ. CDR3 nucleotides: TGTGCTGTTGGGGGCTTTGGGGGAGAGACCCAGTACTTC. This translates into CAVGGFGGETQYF.

CDR3 amino acids: CASSIRSIPNGYTF. In nucleotides, the CDR3 is TGTGCCAGCAGTATAAGATCTATACCAAATGGCTACACCTTC. The V and J genes are TRBV6-1 and TRBJ1-2; no reliable D call. The CDR3 runs to 14 residues. CDR1 MNHNS and CDR2 SASEGT come from the germline V gene. V shed 5 bases and J shed 6 bases, with 16 bases lying between them.

The CDR3 bases are TGTGCCAGCAGTTACTCCGGTTTGGCCAGTCAGCCCCAGCATTTT. Translation gives CASSYSGLASQPQHF. The chain couples TRBV6-5 to TRBJ1-5; D is unresolved. CDR3 length equals 15 residues. V was pared by 0 bases and J by 6 bases, with 12 bases between. Germline CDR1 reads MNHEY; CDR2 reads SVGAGI.

The rearrangement links TRBV4-3 to TRBJ1-4; D not resolved. This CDR3 contains 14 residues. Germline-derived CDR1 and CDR2 are LGHNA and YSLEER. The V end was cut by 1 base, the J end by 3 bases, with 6 bases between. The DNA of the CDR3 is TGCGCCAGCAGCCAAGGCGATCCTAATGAAAAACTGTTTTTT. Amino acid sequence: CASSQGDPNEKLFF.

V gene TRBV11-2 combines with J gene TRBJ2-7; a weak D match, TRBD2 (6 bases). The CDR3 contains 15 residues. V lost 1 base, J lost 2 bases, and 12 bases lay in between. Germline V CDR1 and CDR2: SGHAT, FQNNGV. The CDR3 is CASSLGGVAPYEQYF. The CDR3 coding sequence is TGTGCCAGCAGCTTAGGCGGGGTGGCCCCCTACGAGCAGTACTTC.

The chain uses TRBV14 and TRBJ2-3; D is unresolved. The germline V and J ends were trimmed by 4 bases and 8 bases, with 10 bases remaining between them. Germline-derived CDR1 and CDR2 are SGHDN and FVKESK. This CDR3 is 12 amino acids long. DNA of the CDR3: TGTGCCAGCAGCCCCGCATGGGGTACGCAGTATTTT. Its protein is CASSPAWGTQYF.

The sample holds a few counts of this clone. The rearrangement links TRBV2 to TRBJ2-3; 10 bases agree with TRBD2. V shed 10 bases, J shed 2 bases, and the junction held 6 bases outside the gene matches. The CDR3 is made up of 14 amino acids. The germline V gene has CDR1 SNHLY and CDR2 FYNNEI. In nucleotides, the CDR3 is TGTGCCACCGGACTAGCGGTGGCCACAGATACGCAGTATTTT. Translating it yields CATGLAVATDTQYF.

The chain couples TRBV10-1 to TRBJ1-1; D gene ambiguous. The CDR3 has 14 residues. Per germline, CDR1 WNHNN and CDR2 SYGVQD (reference sequence). Trimming cost V 2 bases and J 3 bases, with 10 bases left between them. The CDR3 DNA follows: TGCGCCAGCAGTGAGGTCCCCGGATACACTGAAGCTTTCTTT. This translates into CASSEVPGYTEAFF.

The CDR3 DNA sequence: TGCGCCAGCAGCTTGGAGACAGCGGGGGACCTCACCCAAGAGACCCAGTACTTC. Its protein product is CASSLETAGDLTQETQYF. The chain employs TRBV5-1 and TRBJ2-5; 8 nucleotides agree with TRBD2. J lost 1 base, V lost 0 bases, and 11 bases had no gene match. Germline loops: CDR1 SGHRS, CDR2 YFSETQ. The CDR3 totals 18 residues.

The V call is TRBV6-1, the J call TRBJ1-2; a weak D match, TRBD1 (5 bases). The germline V gene encodes CDR1 MNHNS and CDR2 SASEGT. CDR3 length: 16 residues. V was cut by 3 bases and J by 9 bases, with 23 bases left in between. CDR3 loop: CASSESAGQGSLRYTF. The CDR3 DNA sequence: TGTGCCAGCAGTGAGTCCGCGGGGCAGGGTAGTCTTCGCTACACCTTC.